This T cell receptor (beta chain) was retrieved from a study of T cell responses to AZD1222 COVID-19 vaccine. Points from the study as a whole: Researchers took repertoire samples only after the peak T cell response had come. Targets within unmutated variant regions were reportedly found for nearly half of spike-specific TCRs. There were mostly white British donors and more females than males, and clonal diversity was possibly underestimated.

TCRdb's table, derived via immunoSEQ multiplex PCR, lists solely in-frame clones and lacks some. The sample gives about 120,000 clones, around 91% of which show up once; 3.1% is in the top ten. Germline CDR1 and CDR2: SNHLY and FYNNEI. J was trimmed by 2 bases and V by 6 bases; bases with no gene match: 18. The CDR3 extends over 18 amino acids. With respect to this clone: The antigen is not known.

This specimen consisted of peripheral blood, obtained on day 0 of AZD1222 vaccination. This receptor was taken from an adult in good health. The rearrangement joins TRBV2 to TRBJ2-7, with 8 bases that match TRBD1. CDR3 amino acids: CASSSDKPLTGGTYEQYF. CDR3 in DNA: TGTGCCAGCAGCTCCGACAAGCCACTAACAGGGGGTACCTACGAGCAGTACTTC.